A single TCR beta chain is shown here with its context. The data are from a study of T cells after somatic rescue of genetic block. The CDR3 is 14 residues long. V dropped 7 bases and J dropped 2 bases, with 12 bases sitting between them. Per the germline V gene, CDR1 is MDHEN and CDR2 is SYDVKM. Generated by immunoSEQ multiplex PCR, the TCRdb table keeps only in-frame clones and is missing some. The sample shows 9,500 to 15,000 clones, 60% to 75% of them seen only once. Specimen: peripheral blood mononuclear cells (PBMCs). The source is a boy younger than 18. V is TRBV28 and J is TRBJ2-1; D might be TRBD2 (7 bases). The CDR3 nucleotides read TGTGCCAGCACCCGGGGGGCCCCCTACAATGAGCAGTTCTTC. Amino acid sequence: CASTRGAPYNEQFF.